This entry features one T cell receptor (beta chain) sequence. Its binding antigen is unknown. Per-base qualities were not stored, and no clone one base away is much larger. Patients with a history of autoimmune disease or receiving systemic immunosuppression were excluded from the trial. Peripheral blood for TCR sequencing was collected from all dose cohorts at baseline, on cycle 4 day 1, and on cycle 7 day 1. Samples came from an open-label, multicenter, first-in-human phase I dose-escalation trial of ivuxolimab. Adults with locally advanced or metastatic head and neck squamous cell, hepatocellular, melanoma or renal cell carcinoma were enrolled in the trial. Before TCR sequencing, CD4+ and CD8+ T cells were separately sorted from peripheral blood. The trim is 7 bases for V and 2 bases for J, with a gap of 11 bases between the germline ends. CDR1 and CDR2 are drawn from the germline V gene: SGHVS, FQNEAQ. The CDR3 sequence holds 13 residues, the cysteine and phenylalanine included. The read is trimmed to its CDR3 DNA, 39 bases read in frame from base 1.

For sequencing of the TCRbeta CDR3 region, genomic DNA was extracted from the sorted cells. The immunoSEQ Assay was used to sequence the TCRbeta CDR3 regions. Entries here come from immuneACCESS through TCRdb and include only in-frame sequences with V and J called. Some clones fail to appear in such tables; in the studies checked, an unresolved V gene covers under half of the shortfall, and the cause of the remainder is unknown. This sample is represented by over 30,000 clones; 80% to 85% of them were singletons. 23% of the sample is taken by the ten largest. This specimen comes from a study of OX40 agonist ivuxolimab in advanced cancers. Context from the whole study: Ivuxolimab, which targeted the costimulatory receptor OX40 (CD134), was an agonistic, fully human IgG2 monoclonal antibody. Intravenous ivuxolimab was administered to patients every 2 weeks at six dose levels: 0.01, 0.1, 0.3, 1.5, 3 and 10 mg/kg. Among the approximately 54 dose-escalation patients, some 20 had hepatocellular carcinoma, 15 or so melanoma, 9 renal cell carcinoma and 9 head and neck cancer. In the dose-escalation cohort, around four fifths of patients were male, and the mean age was 60 years with a range of roughly 23 to 79. Patients were allowed to have had prior anti-PD-1, anti-PD-L1 or anti-CTLA-4 therapy, and approximately 41% of the dose-escalation patients had previously received checkpoint inhibitors. Partial responses occurred in three dose-escalation patients, of whom one had hepatocellular carcinoma and two had cutaneous melanoma. The purpose of peripheral TCRbeta sequencing was to test whether ivuxolimab changed TCR sequence diversity and led to clonal T-cell expansion. The paper describes the monotherapy dose-escalation part (N = 52 patients) of the phase I trial of ivuxolimab. The study at large found these results: In the 0.1-3.0 mg/kg groups, partial responders had among the lowest normalized peripheral clonal expansion, particularly in CD8+ T cells. After ivuxolimab, CD8+ T cells had more expanded clones than CD4+ T cells on average. Low levels of normalized T-cell clonal expansion were also seen in some patients who did not respond. The antigen specificity of the peripheral T cells that underwent clonal expansion was not determined. At doses of 0.1 to 3.0 mg/kg, clonal expansion of both CD4+ and CD8+ blood T cells was observed from baseline to week 6.

The sequencing used CD4+ or CD8+ T cells sorted from blood, collected in a trial of the OX40 agonist ivuxolimab. The receptor was isolated from an adult with an advanced solid tumor such as melanoma, head and neck, liver or kidney cancer. This chain joins TRBV7-8 to TRBJ1-1; TRBD1 could be the D gene, as 6 bases match. The DNA sequence follows: TGTGCCAGCACCGGACAGATAAACACTGAAGCTTTCTTT. It translates as CASTGQINTEAFF.